Listed below are T cell receptor beta chains from one sample, sequenced in a study of OX40 agonist ivuxolimab in advanced cancers. Sequencing was performed with immunoSEQ multiplex PCR; in TCRdb, only in-frame clones are kept and a portion is missing. The data show approximately 100,000 clones, with around 82% seen just once and 3.5% to 4% held by the top ten. The input for sequencing was CD4+ or CD8+ T cells sorted from blood, taken in a trial of the OX40 agonist ivuxolimab. The receptors were gathered from an adult with an advanced solid tumor such as melanoma, head and neck, liver or kidney cancer. Both conserved end residues are part of each CDR3. The D gene is left open where the match is weak. Clone size is stated in some rows and not others, as once, few, many or a class when expanded.

D,size,V,J,DNA,CDR3
.,.,TRBV7-9,TRBJ2-3,TGTGCCAGCAGCCACGACACGAGCACAGATACGCAGTATTTT,CASSHDTSTDTQYF
.,.,TRBV6-1,TRBJ1-4,TGTGCCAGCAGCCGGGAGGCGGCTAATGAAAAACTGTTTTTT,CASSREAANEKLFF
.,few,TRBV12-2,TRBJ2-2,TGTGCAAGTCGCTCTTATGGTCCAAGGAGGGAGTGTGACGCGAACACCGGGGAGCTGTTTTTT,CASRSYGPRRECDANTGELFF
.,.,TRBV5-4,TRBJ2-7,TGTGCCAGCAGCCCGAAGGGTGGCCTCCCCTACGAGCAGTACTTC,CASSPKGGLPYEQYF
.,once,TRBV28,TRBJ2-1,TGTGCCAGCAGTTTAAGTGATCCATATAATGAGCAGTTCTTC,CASSLSDPYNEQFF
TRBD2,.,TRBV2,TRBJ2-3,TGTGCCAGCAGGGCCGGGACTACTAGCACAGATACGCAGTATTTT,CASRAGTTSTDTQYF
.,.,TRBV9,TRBJ2-3,TGTGCCAGCAGCGTAGACGGGTCAGGGCGGAGTACGCAGTATTTT,CASSVDGSGRSTQYF
TRBD2,.,TRBV6-4,TRBJ2-1,TGTGCCAGCAGTGACTTGGCGGGAGCCTACAATGAGCAGTTCTTC,CASSDLAGAYNEQFF
.,.,TRBV5-1,TRBJ2-6,TGCGCCAGCAGCTTGGACAGGTCTGGGGCCAACGTCCTGACTTTC,CASSLDRSGANVLTF
TRBD2,.,TRBV4-1,TRBJ2-4,TGCGCCAGCAGCCAAGGTGGACTAGCGGGAGCCAAAAACATTCAGTACTTC,CASSQGGLAGAKNIQYF
.,.,TRBV6-5,TRBJ1-1,TGTGCCAGCGGTTATCACACTGAAGCTTTCTTT,CASGYHTEAFF
.,few,TRBV7-3,TRBJ1-1,TGTGCCTTCGTCTGGGAAAACACTGAAGCTTTCTTT,CAFVWENTEAFF
.,.,TRBV7-2,TRBJ1-1,TGTGCCAGCAGCTTAGGGTACAACACTGAAGCTTTCTTT,CASSLGYNTEAFF
.,.,TRBV11-3,TRBJ2-7,TGTGCCAGCAGCTCGTCTTACTACGAGCAGTACTTC,CASSSSYYEQYF
TRBD2,.,TRBV27,TRBJ2-7,TGTGCCAGCAGTTGGACTAGCGAGCGCTACGAGCAGTACTTC,CASSWTSERYEQYF
.,once,TRBV7-9,TRBJ2-1,TGTGCCAGCAGCTTAGCGTGGGACTCCTACAATGAGCAGTTCTTC,CASSLAWDSYNEQFF
.,.,TRBV2,TRBJ2-5,TGTGCCAGCAGCGGAAACAGGGAGACCCAGTACTTC,CASSGNRETQYF